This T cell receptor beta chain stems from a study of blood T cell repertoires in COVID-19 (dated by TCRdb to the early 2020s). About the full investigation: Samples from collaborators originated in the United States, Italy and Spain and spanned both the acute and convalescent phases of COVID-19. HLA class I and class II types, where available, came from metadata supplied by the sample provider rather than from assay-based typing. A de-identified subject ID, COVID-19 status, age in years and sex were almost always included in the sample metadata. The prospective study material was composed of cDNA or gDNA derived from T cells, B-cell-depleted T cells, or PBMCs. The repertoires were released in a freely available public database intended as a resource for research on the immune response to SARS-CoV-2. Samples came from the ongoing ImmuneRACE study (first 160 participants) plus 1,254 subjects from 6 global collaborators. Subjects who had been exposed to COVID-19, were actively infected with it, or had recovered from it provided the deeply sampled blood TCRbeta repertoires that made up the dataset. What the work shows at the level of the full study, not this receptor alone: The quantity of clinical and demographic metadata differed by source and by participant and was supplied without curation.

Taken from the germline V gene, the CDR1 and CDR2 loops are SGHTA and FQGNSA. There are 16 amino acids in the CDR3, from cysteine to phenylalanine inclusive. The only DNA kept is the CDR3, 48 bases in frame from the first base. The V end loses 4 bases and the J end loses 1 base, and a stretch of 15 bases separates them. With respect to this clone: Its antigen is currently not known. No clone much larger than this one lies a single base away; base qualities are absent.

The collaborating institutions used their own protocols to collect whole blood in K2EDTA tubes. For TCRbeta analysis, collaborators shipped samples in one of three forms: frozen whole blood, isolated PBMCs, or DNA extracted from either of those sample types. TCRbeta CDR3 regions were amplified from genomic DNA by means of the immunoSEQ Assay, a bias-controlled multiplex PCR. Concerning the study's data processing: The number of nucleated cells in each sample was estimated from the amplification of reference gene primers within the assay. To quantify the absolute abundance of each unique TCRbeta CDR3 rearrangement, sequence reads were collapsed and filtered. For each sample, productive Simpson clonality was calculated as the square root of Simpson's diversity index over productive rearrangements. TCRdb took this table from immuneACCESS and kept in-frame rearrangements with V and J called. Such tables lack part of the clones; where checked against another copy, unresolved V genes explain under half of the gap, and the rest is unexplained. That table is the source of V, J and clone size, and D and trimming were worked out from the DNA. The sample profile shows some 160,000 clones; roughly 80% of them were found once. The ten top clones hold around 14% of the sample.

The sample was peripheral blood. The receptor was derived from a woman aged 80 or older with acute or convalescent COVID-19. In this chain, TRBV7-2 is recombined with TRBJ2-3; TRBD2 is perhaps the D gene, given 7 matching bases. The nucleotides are TGTGCCAGCAGCTCCTGGGGGGGCCTGGGCACAGATACGCAGTATTTT. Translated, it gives CASSSWGGLGTDTQYF.